This TCR beta chain stems from a study of OX40 agonist ivuxolimab in advanced cancers. On the study more broadly: As their treatment, patients were administered ivuxolimab, an agonistic anti-OX40 (CD134) antibody.

Clones were sequenced by immunoSEQ multiplex PCR, and TCRdb holds only the in-frame ones, with some missing. Of 21,000 or so clones listed, around three quarters were seen once; the top ten hold roughly 9.8%. This clone was picked up one time. There are 15 residues in the CDR3. Trimming removed 5 bases at V and 3 bases at J, with 16 bases between. CDR1 and CDR2 from the germline V gene are MGHDK and SYGVNS. The sequencing here drew on CD4+ or CD8+ T cells sorted from blood, taken in a trial of the OX40 agonist ivuxolimab. The chain combines TRBV25-1 with TRBJ2-5; the D call may be TRBD1 or TRBD2 (5 bases each). This sequence was found in an adult with an advanced solid tumor such as melanoma, head and neck, liver or kidney cancer. This chain's CDR3 is CASSTRDLTKETQYF. The CDR3 region has the DNA TGTGCCAGCAGTACCCGGGACCTGACGAAAGAGACCCAGTACTTC.